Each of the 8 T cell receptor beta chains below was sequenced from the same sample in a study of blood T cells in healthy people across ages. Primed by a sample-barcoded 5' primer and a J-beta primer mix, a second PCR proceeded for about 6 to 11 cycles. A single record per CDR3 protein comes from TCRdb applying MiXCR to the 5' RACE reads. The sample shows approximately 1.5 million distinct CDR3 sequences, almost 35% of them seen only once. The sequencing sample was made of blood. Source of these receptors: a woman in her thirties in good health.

Here the CDR3 reads CATSRDPKGSEQYF. CDR3 DNA sequence: TGTGCCACCAGCAGAGATCCCAAGGGAAGCGAGCAGTACTTC. The chain couples TRBV15 to TRBJ2-5; D remains unclear. The J call may be faulty, since TRBJ2-7 better matches the DNA end. Germline assignment: CDR1 LNHNV and CDR2 YYDKDF (reference sequence). CDR3 size: 14 residues.

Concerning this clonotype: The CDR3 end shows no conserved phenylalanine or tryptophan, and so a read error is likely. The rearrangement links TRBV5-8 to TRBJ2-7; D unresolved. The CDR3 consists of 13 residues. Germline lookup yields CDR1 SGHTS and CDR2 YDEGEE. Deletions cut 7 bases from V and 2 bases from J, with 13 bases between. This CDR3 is CASLLLNTYEQYC. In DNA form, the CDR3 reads TGTGCCAGCCTCCTCCTGAATACCTACGAGCAGTACTGC.

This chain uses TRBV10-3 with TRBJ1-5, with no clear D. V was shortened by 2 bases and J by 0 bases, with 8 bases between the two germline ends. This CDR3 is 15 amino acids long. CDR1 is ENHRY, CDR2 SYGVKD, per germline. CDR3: CAISERANSNQPQHF. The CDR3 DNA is TGTGCCATCAGTGAGAGAGCGAATAGCAATCAGCCCCAGCATTTT.

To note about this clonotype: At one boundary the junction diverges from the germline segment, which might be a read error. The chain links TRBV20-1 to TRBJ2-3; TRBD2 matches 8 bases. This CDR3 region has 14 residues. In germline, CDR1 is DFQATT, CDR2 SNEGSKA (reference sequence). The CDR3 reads CNASSSGGTDTQYF. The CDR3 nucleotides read TGCAATGCTTCAAGCTCGGGGGGGACAGATACGCAGTATTTT.

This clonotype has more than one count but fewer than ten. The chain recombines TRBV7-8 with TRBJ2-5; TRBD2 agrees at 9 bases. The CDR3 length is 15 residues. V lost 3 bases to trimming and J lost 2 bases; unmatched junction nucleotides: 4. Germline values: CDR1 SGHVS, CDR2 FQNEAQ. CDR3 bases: TGTGCCAGCAGCTTCGTACTAGCGGGTCAAGAGACCCAGTACTTC. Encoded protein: CASSFVLAGQETQYF. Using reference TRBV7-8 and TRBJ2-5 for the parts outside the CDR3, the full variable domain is GAGVSQSPRYKVAKRGQDVALRCDPISGHVSLFWYQQALGQGPEFLTYFQNEAQLDKSGLPSDRFFAERPEGSVSTLKIQRTQQEDSAVYLCASSFVLAGQETQYFGPGTRLLVL.

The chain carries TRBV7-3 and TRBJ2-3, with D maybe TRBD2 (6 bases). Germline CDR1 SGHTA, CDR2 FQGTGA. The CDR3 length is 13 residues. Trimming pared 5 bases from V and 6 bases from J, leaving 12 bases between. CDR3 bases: TGTGCCAGCAGCAGGACTATTCTGGATACGCAGTATTTT. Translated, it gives CASSRTILDTQYF.

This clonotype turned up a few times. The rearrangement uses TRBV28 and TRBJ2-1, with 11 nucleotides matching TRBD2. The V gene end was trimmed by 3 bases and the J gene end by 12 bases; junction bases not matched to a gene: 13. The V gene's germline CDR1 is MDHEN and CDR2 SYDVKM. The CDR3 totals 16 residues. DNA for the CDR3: TGTGCCAGCAGTTTTGGATCCCTCGGGCTAGCGGGAGGGCAGTTCTTC. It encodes CASSFGSLGLAGGQFF.

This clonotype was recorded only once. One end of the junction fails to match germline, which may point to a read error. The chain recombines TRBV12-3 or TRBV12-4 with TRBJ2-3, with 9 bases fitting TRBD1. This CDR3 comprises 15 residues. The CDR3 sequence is CASRGDRVRADAQYF. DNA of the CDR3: TGTGCCAGCAGAGGGGACAGGGTGAGAGCAGATGCGCAGTATTTT.